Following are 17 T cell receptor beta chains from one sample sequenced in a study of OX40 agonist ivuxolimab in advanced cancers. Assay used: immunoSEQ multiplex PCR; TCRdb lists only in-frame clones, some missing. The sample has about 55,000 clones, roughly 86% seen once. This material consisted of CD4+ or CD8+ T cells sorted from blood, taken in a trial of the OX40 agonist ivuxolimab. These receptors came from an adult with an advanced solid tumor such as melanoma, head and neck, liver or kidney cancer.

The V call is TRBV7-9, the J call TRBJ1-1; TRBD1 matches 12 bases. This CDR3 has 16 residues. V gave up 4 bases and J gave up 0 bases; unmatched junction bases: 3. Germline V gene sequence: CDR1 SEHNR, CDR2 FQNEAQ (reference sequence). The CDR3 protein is CASSWDRGQLNTEAFF. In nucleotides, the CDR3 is TGTGCCAGCAGCTGGGACAGGGGGCAGTTGAACACTGAAGCTTTCTTT.

The CDR3: CASSLPVGQGAGEQYF. The CDR3 DNA follows: TGTGCCAGCAGCTTACCCGTCGGGCAGGGGGCCGGCGAGCAGTACTTC. The V gene is TRBV7-8, the J gene TRBJ2-7, with 8 bases identical to TRBD1. V dropped 2 bases and J dropped 6; count of bases not matched to a gene: 12. The CDR3 has 16 amino acids. Looked up from germline, CDR1 is SGHVS and CDR2 is FQNEAQ.

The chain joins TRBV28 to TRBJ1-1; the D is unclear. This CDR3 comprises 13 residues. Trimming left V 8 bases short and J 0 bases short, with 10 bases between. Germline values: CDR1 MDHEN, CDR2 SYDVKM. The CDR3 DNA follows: TGTGCCAGCGCCGTACTACTGAACACTGAAGCTTTCTTT. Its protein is CASAVLLNTEAFF.

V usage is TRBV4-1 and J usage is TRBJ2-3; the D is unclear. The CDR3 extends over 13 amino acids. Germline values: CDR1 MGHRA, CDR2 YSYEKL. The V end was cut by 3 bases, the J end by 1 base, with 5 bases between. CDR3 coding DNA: TGCGCCAGCAGCCAGCAGGGCACAGATACGCAGTATTTT. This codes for CASSQQGTDTQYF.

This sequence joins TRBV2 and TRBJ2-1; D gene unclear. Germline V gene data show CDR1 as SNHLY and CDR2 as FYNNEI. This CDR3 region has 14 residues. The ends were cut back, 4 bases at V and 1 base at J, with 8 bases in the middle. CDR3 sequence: CASSVGSSYNEQFF. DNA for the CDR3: TGTGCCAGCAGTGTGGGTTCATCCTACAATGAGCAGTTCTTC.

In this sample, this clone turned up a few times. CDR3 loop: CASSPYRDSGYTF. The CDR3 nucleotides read TGTGCCAGCAGTCCTTACAGGGACTCTGGCTACACCTTC. The chain links TRBV27 to TRBJ1-2; TRBD1 might be the D (6 bases). The CDR3 length is 13 residues. Trimming pared 5 bases from V and 7 bases from J, leaving 14 bases between. Germline lookup yields CDR1 MNHEY and CDR2 SMNVEV (reference sequence).

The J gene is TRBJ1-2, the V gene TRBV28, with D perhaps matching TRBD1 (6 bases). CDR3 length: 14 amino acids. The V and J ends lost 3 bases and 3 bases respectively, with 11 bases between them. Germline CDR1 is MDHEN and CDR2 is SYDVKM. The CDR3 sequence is CASSFGRGDYGYTF. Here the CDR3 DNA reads TGTGCCAGCAGTTTTGGCAGGGGCGACTATGGCTACACCTTC.

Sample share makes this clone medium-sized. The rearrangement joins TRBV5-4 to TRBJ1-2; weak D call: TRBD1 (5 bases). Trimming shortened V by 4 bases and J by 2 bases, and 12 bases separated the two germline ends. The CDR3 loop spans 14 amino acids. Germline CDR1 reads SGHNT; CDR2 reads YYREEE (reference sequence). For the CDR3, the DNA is TGTGCCAGCAGCAGATCGGGACGGAACTATGGCTACACCTTC. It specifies CASSRSGRNYGYTF.

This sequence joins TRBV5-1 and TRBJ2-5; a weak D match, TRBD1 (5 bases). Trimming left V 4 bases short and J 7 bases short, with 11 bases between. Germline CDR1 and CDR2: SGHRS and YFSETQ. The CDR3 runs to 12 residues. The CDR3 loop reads CASSPGHLTQYF. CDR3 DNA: TGCGCCAGCAGCCCAGGGCACCTGACCCAGTACTTC. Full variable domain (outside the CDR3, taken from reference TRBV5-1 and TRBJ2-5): KAGVTQTPRYLIKTRGQQVTLSCSPISGHRSVSWYQQTPGQGLQFLFEYFSETQRNKGNFPGRFSGRQFSNSRSEMNVSTLELGDSALYLCASSPGHLTQYFGPGTRLLVL.

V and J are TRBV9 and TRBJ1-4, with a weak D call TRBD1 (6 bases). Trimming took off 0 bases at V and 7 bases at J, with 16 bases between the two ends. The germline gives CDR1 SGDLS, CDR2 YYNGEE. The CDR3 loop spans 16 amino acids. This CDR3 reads CASSVGGAGLGEKLFF. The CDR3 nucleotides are TGTGCCAGCAGCGTAGGGGGGGCCGGATTGGGTGAAAAACTGTTTTTT.

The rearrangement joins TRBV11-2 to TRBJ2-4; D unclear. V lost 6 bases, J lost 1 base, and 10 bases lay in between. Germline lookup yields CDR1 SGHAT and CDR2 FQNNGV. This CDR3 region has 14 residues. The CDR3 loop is CASSAGWAKNIQYF. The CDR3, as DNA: TGTGCCAGCAGTGCCGGTTGGGCCAAAAACATTCAGTACTTC.

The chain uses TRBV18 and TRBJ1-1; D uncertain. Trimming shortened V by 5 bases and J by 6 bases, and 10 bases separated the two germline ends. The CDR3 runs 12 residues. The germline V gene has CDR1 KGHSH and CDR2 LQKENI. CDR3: CASSVGVPEAFF. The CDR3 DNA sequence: TGTGCCAGCTCAGTGGGCGTCCCTGAAGCTTTCTTT. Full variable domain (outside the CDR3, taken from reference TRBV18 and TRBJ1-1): NAGVMQNPRHLVRRRGQEARLRCSPMKGHSHVYWYRQLPEEGLKFMVYLQKENIIDESGMPKERFSAEFPKEGPSILRIQQVVRGDSAAYFCASSVGVPEAFFGQGTRLTVV.

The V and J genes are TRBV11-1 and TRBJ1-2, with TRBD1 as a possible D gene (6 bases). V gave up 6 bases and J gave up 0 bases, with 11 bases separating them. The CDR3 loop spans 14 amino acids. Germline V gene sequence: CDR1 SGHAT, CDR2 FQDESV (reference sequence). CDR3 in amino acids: CASRYQGTNYGYTF. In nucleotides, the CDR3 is TGTGCCAGCAGATATCAGGGGACTAACTATGGCTACACCTTC.

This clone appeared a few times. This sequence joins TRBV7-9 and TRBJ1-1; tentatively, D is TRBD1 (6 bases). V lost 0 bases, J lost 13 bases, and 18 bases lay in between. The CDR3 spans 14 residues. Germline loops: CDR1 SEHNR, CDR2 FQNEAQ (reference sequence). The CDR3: CASSLAGLGTWHFF. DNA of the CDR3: TGTGCCAGCAGCTTAGCGGGGCTGGGGACATGGCATTTCTTT.

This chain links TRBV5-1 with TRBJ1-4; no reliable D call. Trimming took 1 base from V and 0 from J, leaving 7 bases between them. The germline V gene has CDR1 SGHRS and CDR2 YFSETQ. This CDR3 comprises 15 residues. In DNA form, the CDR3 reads TGCGCCAGCAGCTTGTGGGCAACAACTAATGAAAAACTGTTTTTT. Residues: CASSLWATTNEKLFF.

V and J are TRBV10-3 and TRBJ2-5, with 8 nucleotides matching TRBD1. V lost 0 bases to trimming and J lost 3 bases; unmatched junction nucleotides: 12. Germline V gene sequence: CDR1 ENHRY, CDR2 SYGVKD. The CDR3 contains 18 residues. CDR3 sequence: CAISESPRRDRGKETQYF. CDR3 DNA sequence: TGTGCCATCAGTGAGTCCCCCCGCCGAGACAGGGGAAAAGAGACCCAGTACTTC.

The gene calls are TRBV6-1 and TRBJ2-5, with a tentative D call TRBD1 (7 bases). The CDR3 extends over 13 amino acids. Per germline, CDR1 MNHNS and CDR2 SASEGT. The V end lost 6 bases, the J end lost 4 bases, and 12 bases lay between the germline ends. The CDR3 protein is CASSPGGRETQYF. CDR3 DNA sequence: TGTGCCAGCAGCCCAGGGGGGAGAGAGACCCAGTACTTC.